This TCR beta chain was retrieved from a study of shared clonotypes between healthy human individuals. Points on this clone: Its specificity is unknown.

The protocol was immunoSEQ multiplex PCR, while the TCRdb copy is restricted to in-frame clones and leaves out a portion. The sample gives 2,500,000 or so clones, approximately 92% of which show up once; around 0.14% is in the top ten. This CDR3 is built from 14 residues. Trimming removed 2 bases from V and 5 bases from J, with 12 bases in between. Germline V gene sequence: CDR1 MNHNY, CDR2 SVGAGI (reference sequence). Overall study results and limits: Naive subsets, compared against memory subsets, generally had larger estimated richness values.

V gene TRBV6-6 combines with J gene TRBJ1-2, with D possibly TRBD1 on 6 matching bases. This TCR was sampled from a man in his late teens or twenties in good health. The sequenced material came from naive CD4+ T cells sorted from blood. Indicated subset: CD45RA+ positively selected. The CDR3 coding sequence is TGTGCCAGCAGTTACCGGACAGAGGGGTATGGCTACACCTTC. As protein: CASSYRTEGYGYTF.